This T cell receptor beta chain was profiled in a study of blood T cell repertoires in COVID-19 (dated by TCRdb to about 2020). In the study overall: Samples from collaborators originated in the United States, Italy and Spain and spanned both the acute and convalescent phases of COVID-19. Deeply sampled blood TCRbeta repertoires from subjects exposed to, actively infected with, or recovered from COVID-19 were included in the dataset. The sample metadata nearly always contained a de-identified subject ID, COVID-19 status, age in years and sex. Samples came from the ongoing ImmuneRACE study (first 160 participants) plus 1,254 subjects from 6 global collaborators. The repertoires were made available in a free public database intended to serve as a resource for research on the immune response to SARS-CoV-2. HLA class I and class II types, where available, came from metadata supplied by the sample provider rather than from assay-based typing. The prospective study material was composed of cDNA or gDNA derived from T cells, B-cell-depleted T cells, or PBMCs. Study-wide findings and limitations: The quantity of clinical and demographic metadata differed by source and by participant and was supplied without curation.

V is shortened by 1 base, J by 9 bases, and the region joining them spans 18 bases. The CDR3, from cysteine to phenylalanine, totals 15 residues. Solely the CDR3 DNA is kept, with 45 bases framed from the first base. Taken from the germline V gene, the CDR1 and CDR2 loops are SGHTA and FQGNSA. Whole blood was collected in K2EDTA tubes by collaborating institutions according to the institutions' own protocols. For TCRbeta analysis, collaborator samples were shipped as frozen whole blood, as isolated PBMCs, or as DNA extracted from either sample type. About this clone: Its antigen is still unknown. The sample holds no much larger clone one base away, and base qualities are not on file.

The immunoSEQ Assay, a bias-controlled multiplex PCR, was used to amplify TCRbeta CDR3 regions from genomic DNA. Per the original workflow: The number of nucleated cells in each sample was estimated by amplification of reference gene primers within the assay. To quantify the absolute abundance of each unique TCRbeta CDR3 rearrangement, sequence reads were collapsed and filtered. For each sample, productive Simpson clonality was calculated by taking the square root of Simpson's diversity index across productive rearrangements. TCRdb provides this immuneACCESS table in a form limited to in-frame rearrangements. Some clones are lacking; in checked studies, under half of them reflect an unresolved V gene, and why the rest are absent is not known. The V and J calls and clone size come from that table; D and trimming were worked out from the DNA. Across this sample there are about 59,000 clones, with about four fifths seen only once. Around 30% of the sample is taken by the ten largest.

The sequence derives from a woman at least 80 years old with active or convalescent COVID-19. Sequencing used peripheral blood. Recombination joined TRBV7-2 with TRBJ1-2; a tentative D match to TRBD1 spans 5 bases. The nucleotides are TGTGCCAGCAGCTTAGTGTGGCAGGGAGGATTTAGCTACACCTTC. It translates as CASSLVWQGGFSYTF.